The next 27 T cell receptor beta chains were all read from a single sample in a study of monozygotic twins with inflammatory bowel disease. TCRdb reanalyzed the 5' RACE reads, giving one entry per CDR3 protein sequence and no DNA. The ten top clones account for approximately 7.7%, within a sample of some 200,000 distinct CDR3 sequences. Sequencing was done on a sample of blood. The receptor set was obtained from a human donor with ulcerative colitis or Crohn's disease, or a healthy co-twin of an affected twin (not recorded which).

The V call is TRBV30, the J call TRBJ1-3. Germline V CDR1 and CDR2: GTSNPN, SVGIG (reference sequence). This CDR3 region has 12 residues. CDR3 sequence: CAWGSAGNTIYF.

The rearrangement joins TRBV25-1 to TRBJ2-1; TCRdb reports TRBD2, a call that lacks DNA to check it against. CDR3 length equals 14 residues. Germline CDR1 reads MGHDK; CDR2 reads SYGVNS. The CDR3: CASRGPPSYNEQFF.

This chain links TRBV5-1 with TRBJ1-1; the TRBD1 assignment by TCRdb is unverifiable without DNA. Germline V lookup: CDR1 SGHRS, CDR2 YFSETQ. The CDR3 spans 13 residues. This chain's CDR3 is CASSLAPGSEAFF.

The rearrangement joins TRBV20-1 to TRBJ2-1; TCRdb reports TRBD1, a call that lacks DNA to check it against. The CDR3 is 15 residues long. Germline assignment: CDR1 DFQATT and CDR2 SNEGSKA (reference sequence). The CDR3 loop is CSARDPSGGYNEQFF.

J is TRBJ1-4 and V is TRBV5-1. The germline V gene has CDR1 SGHRS and CDR2 YFSETQ. The CDR3 sequence is 17 residues long. CDR3 amino acids: CASSLGRQAATNEKLFF. The full variable domain, its missing parts supplied by reference TRBV5-1 and TRBJ1-4, is KAGVTQTPRYLIKTRGQQVTLSCSPISGHRSVSWYQQTPGQGLQFLFEYFSETQRNKGNFPGRFSGRQFSNSRSEMNVSTLELGDSALYLCASSLGRQAATNEKLFFGSGTQLSVL.

The chain joins TRBV20-1 to TRBJ2-3; the D gene TCRdb calls, TRBD2, cannot be checked with no DNA. The CDR3 consists of 13 residues. Germline V lookup: CDR1 DFQATT, CDR2 SNEGSKA (reference sequence). The CDR3 sequence is CSATWTEGDTQYF.

V usage is TRBV18 and J usage is TRBJ1-1. The CDR3 consists of 13 residues. Germline loops: CDR1 KGHSH, CDR2 LQKENI. Here the CDR3 reads CASSPGFPTEAFF.

This chain connects TRBV7-2 to TRBJ1-5; no DNA is available, so the TRBD1 call from TCRdb remains unchecked. CDR1 and CDR2 (germline): SGHTA, FQGNSA. This CDR3 has 15 amino acids. This CDR3 is CASSRGLQGSQPQHF.

This chain links TRBV5-1 with TRBJ2-5. This CDR3 spans 12 amino acids. The V gene's germline CDR1 is SGHRS and CDR2 YFSETQ. The CDR3 loop is CASSVYQETQYF.

V usage is TRBV5-1 and J usage is TRBJ2-2. Germline V gene data show CDR1 as SGHRS and CDR2 as YFSETQ. This CDR3 has 14 amino acids. CDR3 loop: CASSLEMLSPELFF.

This sequence joins TRBV27 and TRBJ2-3; TCRdb proposes TRBD1, but this gene call is untestable without DNA. The CDR3 has 14 residues. Germline loops: CDR1 MNHEY, CDR2 SMNVEV (reference sequence). The CDR3 here is CASSTGGVTDTQYF.

This chain links TRBV5-1 with TRBJ2-3. The CDR3 totals 12 residues. Germline assignment: CDR1 SGHRS and CDR2 YFSETQ. This chain's CDR3 is CASSPDGDTQYF. Filled out from reference TRBV5-1 and TRBJ2-3, the complete variable domain reads KAGVTQTPRYLIKTRGQQVTLSCSPISGHRSVSWYQQTPGQGLQFLFEYFSETQRNKGNFPGRFSGRQFSNSRSEMNVSTLELGDSALYLCASSPDGDTQYFGPGTRLTVL.

The chain combines TRBV18 with TRBJ2-3; TCRdb selects TRBD1, and the lack of DNA leaves this call unchecked. This CDR3 contains 15 residues. Germline V gene lookup returns CDR1 KGHSH and CDR2 LQKENI. CDR3 region: CASSPGRQQADTQYF.

This chain connects TRBV5-5 to TRBJ2-7. The CDR3 is 14 residues long. Germline assignment: CDR1 SGHKS and CDR2 YYEKEE (reference sequence). CDR3: CASSLLTFSYEQYF.

The chain employs TRBV20-1 and TRBJ2-1; TCRdb designates TRBD2, a call that cannot be tested without DNA. CDR1 is DFQATT and CDR2 is SNEGSKA in the germline V gene (reference sequence). The CDR3 loop spans 13 amino acids. The CDR3 reads CSAYWMRTSGQFF.

The gene calls are TRBV6-1 and TRBJ1-4; TCRdb's D gene call, TRBD1, goes unchecked for lack of DNA. The CDR3 spans 11 residues. Germline loops: CDR1 MNHNS, CDR2 SASEGT. The CDR3 loop is CAVRDSQKLFF.

The chain links TRBV20-1 to TRBJ1-1; the TCRdb D gene call, TRBD1, has no DNA to confirm it. CDR1 is DFQATT, CDR2 SNEGSKA, per germline (reference sequence). This CDR3 contains 14 residues. This CDR3 is CSASTGPMNTEAFF.

V and J are TRBV20-1 and TRBJ2-7; no DNA is available, so the TRBD2 call from TCRdb remains unchecked. This CDR3 has 15 residues. Germline lookup yields CDR1 DFQATT and CDR2 SNEGSKA (reference sequence). The CDR3: CSATSEAGSSYEQYF.

The chain links TRBV30 to TRBJ2-3; there is no DNA to check the TCRdb D call of TRBD2. The CDR3 consists of 18 residues. The germline V gene has CDR1 GTSNPN and CDR2 SVGIG (reference sequence). The CDR3 reads CAWSVLRTSGRAGDTQYF.

The gene calls are TRBV20-1 and TRBJ2-1; TCRdb names TRBD2, which stays unverified in the absence of DNA. CDR1 and CDR2 from the germline V gene are DFQATT and SNEGSKA (reference sequence). There are 16 residues in the CDR3. CDR3: CSARNQAGRGYNEQFF.

The chain combines TRBV29-1 with TRBJ1-1. CDR3 length: 12 amino acids. CDR1 SQVTM and CDR2 ANQGSEA come from the germline V gene. The CDR3 is CSVEDHAGEAFF.

The chain carries TRBV6-5 and TRBJ1-1; TCRdb calls TRBD1, which cannot be checked without DNA. Germline V lookup: CDR1 MNHEY, CDR2 SVGAGI. The CDR3 is made up of 12 amino acids. The CDR3 sequence: CASTGVNTEAFF.

This chain uses TRBV29-1 with TRBJ2-7. Germline V lookup: CDR1 SQVTM, CDR2 ANQGSEA. This CDR3 has 13 amino acids. The CDR3 reads CSVATTGPYEQYF.

The rearrangement links TRBV10-3 to TRBJ2-3; checking the TCRdb D call of TRBD1 is not possible without DNA. Germline V gene sequence: CDR1 ENHRY, CDR2 SYGVKD. This CDR3 spans 14 amino acids. CDR3 region: CAISDDRGTDTQYF.

This chain uses TRBV29-1 with TRBJ2-4; TCRdb returns TRBD2, unconfirmable since there is no DNA. Germline V gives CDR1 SQVTM, CDR2 ANQGSEA. This CDR3 region has 12 residues. The CDR3 spells CSVEERDNIQYF.

The chain combines TRBV4-1 with TRBJ2-7; TCRdb's D call, TRBD1, is unchecked because there is no DNA. CDR1 and CDR2 from the germline V gene are MGHRA and YSYEKL. The CDR3 totals 15 residues. The CDR3 spells CASSQVAGGYGEQYF.

The chain couples TRBV2 to TRBJ1-4; the TRBD1 assignment by TCRdb is unverifiable without DNA. Germline CDR1 is SNHLY and CDR2 is FYNNEI. The CDR3 sequence is 19 residues long. Here the CDR3 reads CASSGPPGQGESTNEKLFF.